Following are 4 T cell receptor beta chains from one sample sequenced in a study of CD8 T cells in ankylosing spondylitis. Study-wide points: The study identified a TCR beta motif of roughly eight highly homologous variants that appeared characteristic of ankylosing spondylitis blood.

These receptors' antigens are unknown. MiXCR, run by TCRdb on the 5' RACE reads, gives a single entry per CDR3 protein. The repertoire has around 770,000 distinct CDR3 sequences, 15% to 20% of them found once; the top ten carry approximately 18%. Material: blood, either unsorted or a sorted T cell fraction (not recorded which). Source of these receptors: a male donor with ankylosing spondylitis.

The genes are TRBV11-3 and TRBJ2-2; 7 nucleotides line up with TRBD1. This CDR3 has 16 residues. V lost 5 bases, J lost 2 bases, and 8 bases stayed unmatched. CDR1 is SGHNT and CDR2 is YENEEA in the germline V gene. The CDR3 protein is CASSRGQTLNTGELFF. The CDR3 DNA is TGTGCCAGCAGCAGGGGACAGACATTAAACACCGGGGAGCTGTTTTTT.

The V call is TRBV5-6, the J call TRBJ2-1, with a tentative D call TRBD1 (7 bases). Trimming took 4 bases from V and 1 from J, leaving 15 bases between them. This CDR3 is 16 amino acids long. CDR1 is SGHDT and CDR2 is YYEEEE in the germline V gene. CDR3 nucleotides: TGTGCCAGCAGCGCAGGATCAGGGGGGTCCTACAATGAGCAGTTCTTC. Its protein is CASSAGSGGSYNEQFF.

The V call is TRBV7-2, the J call TRBJ1-4; 7 bases map to TRBD1. The length of the CDR3 is 15 residues. V lost 1 base and J lost 7; bases outside the gene matches: 6. Per germline, CDR1 SGHTA and CDR2 FQGNSA. CDR3 region: CASSLEGRGSEKLFF. The CDR3 bases are TGTGCCAGCAGCTTAGAGGGCAGGGGGAGTGAAAAACTGTTTTTT.

The chain uses TRBV20-1 and TRBJ2-7; D possibly corresponds to TRBD2 (5 bases). Deletions cut 5 bases from V and 2 bases from J, with 16 bases between. This CDR3 has 14 amino acids. Germline CDR1 is DFQATT and CDR2 is SNEGSKA (reference sequence). This chain's CDR3 is CSAPTWLATYEQYF. The CDR3 DNA is TGCAGTGCTCCTACCTGGTTAGCGACCTACGAGCAGTACTTC.